A selection of T cell receptor beta chains follows, all from one sample in a study of PD-1 blockade in mismatch repair-deficient tumors. Generated by immunoSEQ multiplex PCR, the TCRdb table keeps only in-frame clones and is missing some. The profile shows 50,000 to 75,000 clones, 88% of them singletons. Sequenced here: peripheral blood, sampled 52 weeks after starting pembrolizumab. The receptors here all came from an adult with mismatch repair-deficient cancer. Both conserved end residues are part of each CDR3. D genes are given only for firm matches. The size of a clone is reported for some rows only, either as once, few or many, or as a class for expanded clones.

abundance	d_gene	v_gene	j_gene	CDR3nt	CDR3aa
-	TRBD1	TRBV4-3	TRBJ2-3	TGCGCCAGCAGCCAAGATGATATGGGGACAGGGGACCAAGGTACGCAGTATTTT	CASSQDDMGTGDQGTQYF
-	-	TRBV10-3	TRBJ1-4	TGTGCCATCAGTGGGGACACCGATAATGAAAAACTGTTTTTT	CAISGDTDNEKLFF
-	TRBD1	TRBV11-3	TRBJ2-6	TGTGCCAGCAGCTTCCGGACAGGGGTCTCTGGGGCCAACGTCCTGACTTTC	CASSFRTGVSGANVLTF
-	TRBD2	TRBV6-6	TRBJ2-7	TGTGCCAGCAGTTTAACTAGCGGAACCTACGAGCAGTACTTC	CASSLTSGTYEQYF
-	-	TRBV30	TRBJ2-1	TGTGCCTGGAGTGGGAACAATGAGCAGTTCTTC	CAWSGNNEQFF
-	-	TRBV7-6	TRBJ1-5	TGTGCCAGCAGCTTTCGGACTGGAGGATATCAGCCCCAGCATTTT	CASSFRTGGYQPQHF
-	-	TRBV2	TRBJ2-1	TGTGCCAGCAGTGAATGGGTCCTTACTTCCTACAATGAGCAGTTCTTC	CASSEWVLTSYNEQFF
-	-	TRBV30	TRBJ1-2	TGTGCCTGGAGGCCGAAGGGGGGCGCCTATGGCTACACCTTC	CAWRPKGGAYGYTF
-	TRBD1	TRBV2	TRBJ2-1	TGTGCCACATTACAGGGGATGAATGAGCAGTTCTTC	CATLQGMNEQFF
-	TRBD1	TRBV6-6	TRBJ1-2	TGTGCCAGCAGTTCCGACAGGGGGCGCCGCTATGGCTACACCTTC	CASSSDRGRRYGYTF
-	-	TRBV4-1	TRBJ2-1	TGCGCCAGCAGCCAAGATCGTACCCGGGGGGAGCAGTTCTTC	CASSQDRTRGEQFF
-	-	TRBV6-6	TRBJ1-5	TGTGCCAGCAGTGCAGGGGATTATAGCAATCAGCCCCAGCATTTT	CASSAGDYSNQPQHF
-	-	TRBV15	TRBJ2-2	TGTGCCACCAGCAGAGATAGTATGGGGGGCTCCGGGGAGCTGTTTTTT	CATSRDSMGGSGELFF
-	TRBD1	TRBV27	TRBJ1-2	TGTGCCAGCACCCCGTACAGGGGCTATGGCTACACCTTC	CASTPYRGYGYTF
-	TRBD1	TRBV19	TRBJ1-4	TGTGCCAGTAGTCCCTCGGGACAGAGCAATGAAAAACTGTTTTTT	CASSPSGQSNEKLFF
-	-	TRBV6-6	TRBJ2-5	TGTGCCAGCAGTTATGGGACAAGAGCAGAGACCCAGTACTTC	CASSYGTRAETQYF
-	-	TRBV4-1	TRBJ2-3	TGCGCCAGCAGCCAAGGCCCTCGGGTAATGGGCACAGATACGCAGTATTTT	CASSQGPRVMGTDTQYF
-	-	TRBV6-5	TRBJ1-1	TGTGCCAGCAGTCCCACTTTCGGACGGAACACTGAAGCTTTCTTT	CASSPTFGRNTEAFF
-	TRBD1	TRBV29-1	TRBJ2-7	TGCAGCGTTGCCGCACGGACAGGGGGAGACGAGCAGTACTTC	CSVAARTGGDEQYF
once	-	TRBV19	TRBJ2-7	TGTGCCAGTAGTCCCCTATTAGGGGCATACGAGCAGTACTTC	CASSPLLGAYEQYF
-	TRBD2	TRBV12-5	TRBJ2-1	TGTGCTAGTGGTTGGGGGACTAGCCAGGGCAGTGAGCAGTTCTTC	CASGWGTSQGSEQFF
-	TRBD2	TRBV9	TRBJ2-7	TGTGCCAGCAGCGTGGGTAGCGGGAGGAGGACCTACGAGCAGTACTTC	CASSVGSGRRTYEQYF
-	-	TRBV5-1	TRBJ2-1	TGCGCCAGCAGCTTCAGGGAAGCCTACAATGAGCAGTTCTTC	CASSFREAYNEQFF
-	TRBD2	TRBV7-9	TRBJ2-7	TGTGCCAGCAGCTCCCGGGAGGCACCCTACGAGCAGTACTTC	CASSSREAPYEQYF
-	-	TRBV19	TRBJ1-5	TGTGCCAGTAGTAGGAGGGGCGCGGGACAGCCCCAGCATTTT	CASSRRGAGQPQHF
-	TRBD2	TRBV7-9	TRBJ2-5	TGTGCCAGCAGCTTAATAGCGGGAGGGTACCAAGAGACCCAGTACTTC	CASSLIAGGYQETQYF
-	TRBD1	TRBV5-1	TRBJ2-7	TGCGCCAGCAGCGAAGGACAGGTCTACGAGCAGTACTTC	CASSEGQVYEQYF
medium-sized	-	TRBV6-4	TRBJ2-2	TGTGCCAGCAGTGGAAAGGAGGGAATGAGCACCGGGGAGCTGTTTTTT	CASSGKEGMSTGELFF
-	-	TRBV27	TRBJ1-2	TGTGCCAGCAGTCACCTTAACTCGCCGGAACTCCGTAACAACTATGGCTACACCTTC	CASSHLNSPELRNNYGYTF
-	-	TRBV5-1	TRBJ2-1	TGCGCCAGCAGCTTGGGGTTTGAGCAGTTCTTC	CASSLGFEQFF
few	TRBD1	TRBV18	TRBJ2-1	TGTGCCAGCTCACCCGACCGGGACAGAAACAATGAGCAGTTCTTC	CASSPDRDRNNEQFF
-	-	TRBV25-1	TRBJ2-6	TGTGCCAGCAGTGACCCGTTTTCTGGGGCCAACGTCCTGACTTTC	CASSDPFSGANVLTF
-	TRBD1	TRBV5-5	TRBJ1-4	TGTGCCAGCGGACCCCCGGGGACAGGGGGGGAAAAACTGTTTTTT	CASGPPGTGGEKLFF
-	TRBD1	TRBV27	TRBJ2-1	TGTGCCAGCAGTTTATTGGTCGGGACAGGCCTCAATGAGCAGTTCTTC	CASSLLVGTGLNEQFF
-	-	TRBV4-3	TRBJ2-7	TGCGCCAGCAGCCAAGATCTTGGCAGCTCCTACGAGCAGTACTTC	CASSQDLGSSYEQYF
-	TRBD1	TRBV5-1	TRBJ1-4	TGCGCCAGCAGCTTGGCCCCGACAGGGAGTGAAAAACTGTTTTTT	CASSLAPTGSEKLFF